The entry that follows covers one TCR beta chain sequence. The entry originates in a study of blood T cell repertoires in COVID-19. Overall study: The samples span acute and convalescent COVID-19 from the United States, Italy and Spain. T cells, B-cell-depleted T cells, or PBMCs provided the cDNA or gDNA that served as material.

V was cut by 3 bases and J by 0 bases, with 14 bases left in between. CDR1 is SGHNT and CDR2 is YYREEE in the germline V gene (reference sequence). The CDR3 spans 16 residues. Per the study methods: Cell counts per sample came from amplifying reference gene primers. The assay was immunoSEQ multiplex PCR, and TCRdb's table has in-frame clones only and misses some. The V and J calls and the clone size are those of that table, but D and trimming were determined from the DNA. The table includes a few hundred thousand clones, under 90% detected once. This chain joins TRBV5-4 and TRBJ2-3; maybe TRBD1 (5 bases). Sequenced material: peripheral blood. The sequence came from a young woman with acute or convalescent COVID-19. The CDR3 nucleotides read TGTGCCAGCAGCTCGGGCGGACAAGTCAGCACAGATACGCAGTATTTT. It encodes CASSSGGQVSTDTQYF.